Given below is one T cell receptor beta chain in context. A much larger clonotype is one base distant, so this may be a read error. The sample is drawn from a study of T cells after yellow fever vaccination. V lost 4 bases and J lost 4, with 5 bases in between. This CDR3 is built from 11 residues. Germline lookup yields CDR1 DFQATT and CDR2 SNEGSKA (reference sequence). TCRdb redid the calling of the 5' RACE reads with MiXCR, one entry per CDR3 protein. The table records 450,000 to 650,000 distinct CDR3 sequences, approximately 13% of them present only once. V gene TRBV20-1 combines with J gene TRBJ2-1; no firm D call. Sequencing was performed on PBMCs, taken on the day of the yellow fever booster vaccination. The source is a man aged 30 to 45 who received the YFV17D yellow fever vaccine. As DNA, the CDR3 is TGCAGTGCTAAACCATACAATGAGCAGTTCTTC. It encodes CSAKPYNEQFF.